This T cell receptor (beta chain) was found in a study of CD8 T cells in ankylosing spondylitis. A few counts support this clonotype. Library preparation for TCR beta used quantitative 5'-RACE with molecular barcodes. TCRdb itself ran the 5' RACE reads through MiXCR, one entry per CDR3 protein. This sample has about 240,000 distinct CDR3 sequences, with 8% to 9.5% found just once. Germline V gene data show CDR1 as SGDLS and CDR2 as YYNGEE. The length of the CDR3 is 14 residues. The V and J ends lost 4 bases and 2 bases, in that order; junction bases with no gene match: 6. This receptor was identified in a male donor with ankylosing spondylitis or in good health (not recorded which). The sample was blood, either unsorted or a sorted T cell fraction (not recorded which). The J gene is TRBJ2-7, the V gene TRBV9; 7 nucleotides align to TRBD1. This CDR3 reads CASSFRDRPYEQYF. Here the CDR3 DNA reads TGTGCCAGCAGCTTCCGGGACAGACCCTACGAGCAGTACTTC.